This T cell receptor beta chain appears in the sequencing data of a study of blood T cell repertoires in COVID-19. Turning to the study itself: The United States, Italy and Spain supplied acute and convalescent COVID-19 samples.

The data were produced by immunoSEQ multiplex PCR, yet TCRdb's version contains in-frame clones alone and is incomplete. The sample yields 250,000 or so clones, about 87% seen once. Germline-derived CDR1 and CDR2 are MDHEN and SYDVKM. With V trimmed by 8 bases and J by 4 bases, 5 bases remained unmatched. The CDR3 is made up of 14 amino acids. The V gene is TRBV28, the J gene TRBJ2-1; TRBD1 matches at 10 bases. This TCR derives from a woman between 40 and 50 years old who had recovered from COVID-19. The sequencing sample was made of peripheral blood. CDR3 in DNA: TGTGCCAGCCTACGACAGGGGGCTTACAATGAGCAGTTCTTC. As protein: CASLRQGAYNEQFF.